The 20 T cell receptor beta chains in this list originate from one sample, sequenced in a study of cytomegalovirus exposure and HLA in healthy donors. Vbeta (60) and Jbeta (13) primers were used in the PCR. Profiled with immunoSEQ multiplex PCR; TCRdb holds only in-frame clones, not every one. Of some 110,000 clones detected, roughly 77% appear once; the ten largest clones hold approximately 5%. The sequenced sample consisted of PBMCs. These receptors came from a man in his fifties in good health and CMV-seropositive.

CDR3 in amino acids: CASSLVGSSYNEQFF. DNA of the CDR3: TGTGCCAGCAGCTTAGTCGGGAGCTCCTACAATGAGCAGTTCTTC. This chain uses TRBV7-9 with TRBJ2-1, with D tentatively TRBD2 (6 bases). The germline V and J ends were trimmed by 1 base and 0 bases, with 7 bases remaining between them. The CDR3 runs to 15 residues. The germline CDR1 and CDR2 sequences are SEHNR and FQNEAQ (reference sequence).

Concerning this clone: Other DNA sequences in the same sample also yield this CDR3. The rearrangement joins TRBV6-5 to TRBJ2-4, with a weak D call TRBD1 (5 bases). The CDR3 totals 15 residues. V was trimmed by 0 bases and J by 4 bases, leaving 10 bases between them. Germline CDR1 and CDR2: MNHEY and SVGAGI. The CDR3, as DNA: TGTGCCAGCAGTTACTCGCTGGCAGGGAAAAACATTCAGTACTTC. Protein product: CASSYSLAGKNIQYF.

The chain has TRBV5-1 and TRBJ1-3; 7 bases match TRBD1. CDR3 length: 15 residues. V dropped 4 bases and J dropped 0; count of bases not matched to a gene: 4. The V gene's germline CDR1 is SGHRS and CDR2 YFSETQ. The CDR3 DNA reads as TGCGCCAGCAGCCCGGGACAGTCCTCTGGAAACACCATATATTTT. It is translated as CASSPGQSSGNTIYF.

The chain employs TRBV28 and TRBJ1-1; no definite D call. The V end lost 0 bases, the J end lost 0 bases, and 5 bases lay between the germline ends. This CDR3 is built from 14 residues. Germline V gives CDR1 MDHEN, CDR2 SYDVKM. The CDR3 sequence is CASSLWAVNTEAFF. CDR3 in DNA: TGTGCCAGCAGTTTATGGGCGGTGAACACTGAAGCTTTCTTT.

The rearrangement links TRBV19 to TRBJ1-2, with D uncertain. V was shortened by 1 base and J by 3 bases, with 9 bases between the two germline ends. CDR3 length: 14 residues. Germline lookup yields CDR1 LNHDA and CDR2 SQIVND (reference sequence). The CDR3 reads CASSIGPGDYGYTF. In DNA form, the CDR3 reads TGTGCCAGTAGTATAGGGCCCGGGGACTATGGCTACACCTTC.

The chain recombines TRBV30 with TRBJ1-1; TRBD1 agrees at 7 bases. J was trimmed by 4 bases and V by 2 bases; bases with no gene match: 10. CDR3 size: 15 residues. CDR1 and CDR2 (germline): GTSNPN, SVGIG (reference sequence). This chain's CDR3 is CAWSRTGLGGTEAFF. The CDR3, as DNA: TGTGCCTGGAGTCGGACAGGCCTCGGGGGCACTGAAGCTTTCTTT.

As concerns this clone: An end of the junction differs from the germline gene, which may be a read error. V is TRBV18 and J is TRBJ1-3, with 7 bases aligning to TRBD1. Germline V gene data show CDR1 as KGHSH and CDR2 as LQKENI. The length of the CDR3 is 15 residues. CDR3 DNA sequence: TGTGCCAGCTCCCCACAGGGGCCTCGAGGAAACACCATATATTTT. Protein product: CASSPQGPRGNTIYF.

This clone appeared once. The rearrangement uses TRBV28 and TRBJ2-3; 7 bases fit TRBD2. Trimming took 8 bases from V and 3 from J; bases not matched to a gene: 11. The CDR3 is 15 amino acids. CDR1 and CDR2 from the germline V gene are MDHEN and SYDVKM. DNA for the CDR3: TGTGCCAGCGGGGGGGGTGGGATTGGGACAGATACGCAGTATTTT. This codes for CASGGGGIGTDTQYF.

The chain uses TRBV7-9 and TRBJ2-1; D possibly corresponds to TRBD2 (5 bases). The germline CDR1 and CDR2 sequences are SEHNR and FQNEAQ (reference sequence). Trimming took 1 base from V and 4 from J, leaving 11 bases between them. The CDR3 consists of 15 residues. CDR3: CASSLVRGDYNEQFF. The CDR3 DNA reads TGTGCCAGCAGCTTAGTTCGGGGAGATTACAATGAGCAGTTCTTC.

This chain uses TRBV5-1 with TRBJ1-2; 7 nucleotides match TRBD1. The CDR3 sequence is 14 residues long. J lost 8 bases, V lost 4 bases, and 11 bases had no gene match. Per germline, CDR1 SGHRS and CDR2 YFSETQ. The CDR3 DNA reads TGCGCCAGCAGCGTGGTGACAGGGCAAGGCGGCTACACCTTC. This gives the protein CASSVVTGQGGYTF.

The V call is TRBV5-8, the J call TRBJ1-1, with TRBD1 as a possible D gene (6 bases). V dropped 1 base and J dropped 0 bases, with 16 bases sitting between them. The CDR3 totals 17 residues. Germline loops: CDR1 SGHTS, CDR2 YDEGEE. The CDR3 DNA follows: TGTGCCAGCAGCTTGACCGGGACACCCCTCATGAACACTGAAGCTTTCTTT. This gives the protein CASSLTGTPLMNTEAFF.

This chain joins TRBV4-2 and TRBJ2-1; 9 bases match TRBD2. The CDR3 contains 15 residues. The V gene end was trimmed by 4 bases and the J gene end by 9 bases; junction bases not matched to a gene: 10. Germline V CDR1 and CDR2: LGHNA, YNFKEQ. The CDR3 nucleotides are TGTGCCAGCAGCCGGGGGAGCGGGAGGAACTCTGAGCAGTTCTTC. Its protein product is CASSRGSGRNSEQFF.

The V gene is TRBV6-1, the J gene TRBJ2-7, with 8 bases that match TRBD2. The trim removed 3 bases at V and 5 bases at J, leaving 9 bases unmatched. This CDR3 contains 15 residues. Looked up from germline, CDR1 is MNHNS and CDR2 is SASEGT. The CDR3 reads CASSERAGVVHEQYF. The CDR3 DNA sequence: TGTGCCAGCAGTGAGAGAGCGGGAGTGGTCCACGAGCAGTACTTC.

The chain carries TRBV5-1 and TRBJ2-5; 9 bases map to TRBD1. The germline CDR1 and CDR2 sequences are SGHRS and YFSETQ. The CDR3 has 15 amino acids. J was trimmed by 1 base and V by 0 bases; bases with no gene match: 1. The CDR3 reads CASSLGQGGQETQYF. CDR3 sequence (DNA): TGCGCCAGCAGCTTGGGACAGGGGGGCCAAGAGACCCAGTACTTC.

In this sample, this clone turned up a few times. The genes are TRBV19 and TRBJ1-2; 9 positions match TRBD1. The CDR3 covers 15 residues. Germline CDR1 and CDR2: LNHDA and SQIVND (reference sequence). J was trimmed by 7 bases and V by 4 bases; bases with no gene match: 10. Written as DNA, the CDR3 is TGTGCCAGTAGTACCCCGGGACAGGGTTCTTCTGGCTACACCTTC. This sequence encodes CASSTPGQGSSGYTF.

The DNA for the CDR3 is TGTGCCAGCAGCTCCTCAGGGGATGAAAAACTGTTTTTT. Translating gives CASSSSGDEKLFF. The rearrangement joins TRBV7-2 to TRBJ1-4; a possible D gene is TRBD1 (6 bases). Trimming removed 4 bases from V and 6 bases from J, with 9 bases in between. The CDR3 has 13 residues. In germline, CDR1 is SGHTA, CDR2 FQGNSA.

The chain has TRBV6-6 and TRBJ1-3; TRBD1 is a possible D gene (5 bases). Trimming pared 2 bases from V and 0 bases from J, leaving 11 bases between. Germline CDR1 is MNHNY and CDR2 is SVGAGI (reference sequence). The length of the CDR3 is 16 residues. In DNA, the CDR3 is TGTGCCAGCAGTTACCAGGGTGATCACTCTGGAAACACCATATATTTT. Protein product: CASSYQGDHSGNTIYF.

This chain links TRBV5-1 with TRBJ1-1, with 8 positions matching TRBD1. CDR1 and CDR2 from the germline V gene are SGHRS and YFSETQ. CDR3 length: 13 residues. V dropped 3 bases and J dropped 11; count of bases not matched to a gene: 9. CDR3 sequence reads: CASSSGQGPAAFF. The DNA for the CDR3 is TGCGCCAGCAGCTCCGGACAGGGCCCAGCGGCTTTCTTT.

The rearrangement joins TRBV2 to TRBJ1-4, with 8 positions matching TRBD1. CDR1 and CDR2 from the germline V gene are SNHLY and FYNNEI. The CDR3 spans 18 residues. V trimming: 1 base; J trimming: 5 bases; junction bases outside the gene matches: 12. The CDR3 sequence is CASSEGGQGGLGNEKLFF. CDR3 nucleotides: TGTGCCAGCAGTGAAGGTGGACAGGGTGGTTTGGGGAATGAAAAACTGTTTTTT.

The chain uses TRBV29-1 and TRBJ1-2; D is uncertain. The ends were cut back, 7 bases at V and 7 bases at J, with 13 bases in the middle. The CDR3 runs to 11 residues. CDR1 and CDR2 from the germline V gene are SQVTM and ANQGSEA. CDR3 nucleotide sequence: TGCAGCGGCGTCTCTGCCGGTGGCTACACCTTC. Its protein product is CSGVSAGGYTF.